The rows below give T cell receptor beta chains drawn from one sample of a study of T cell repertoires in cytomegalovirus infection. A single record per CDR3 protein comes from TCRdb applying MiXCR to the reads. The table shows 360,000 or so distinct CDR3 sequences, with nearly 35% occurring only once. Their cognate antigens are unknown. The sample in question was cultured PBMCs, obtained from culture after CMV antigen stimulation. The receptors were sampled from a human donor in good health (CMV status not recorded). Some clones in this sample may be carry-over from other donors' samples. CDR3s include the opening cysteine and the closing phenylalanine or tryptophan. D genes are given only for firm matches. A row's size may be missing; if present it is once, few, many or a size class.

cdr3_length,j_call,v_call,d_call,clone_size,cdr3_nt,cdr3_aa
16,TRBJ2-6,TRBV7-8,NA,NA,TGTGCCAGCCGCCTTCCCTGGGTTTCTGGGGCCAACGTCCTGACTTTC,CASRLPWVSGANVLTF
16,TRBJ2-7,TRBV7-2,TRBD2,NA,TGTGCCAGCAGGGGACTAGCGGGAAGTAATTCCTACGAGCAGTACTTC,CASRGLAGSNSYEQYF
13,TRBJ1-2,TRBV7-2,NA,few,TGTGCCAGCAGCTTGGACAGTCACTATGGCTACACCTTC,CASSLDSHYGYTF
15,TRBJ2-5,TRBV19,NA,NA,TGTGCCAGTAGTACCCTTTTCGGGATGAAAGAGACCCAGTACTTC,CASSTLFGMKETQYF
14,TRBJ1-3,TRBV7-3,NA,NA,TGTGCCAGCAGCTTCGGACACTCTGGAAACACCATATATTTT,CASSFGHSGNTIYF
14,TRBJ2-1,TRBV28,NA,NA,TGTGCCACCACGTCAGGAAGCCAATACAATGAGCAGTTCTTC,CATTSGSQYNEQFF
15,TRBJ2-1,TRBV28,NA,NA,TGTGCCACCTTGACGGGAAGTATCGGAACCAATGAGCAGTTCTTC,CATLTGSIGTNEQFF
15,TRBJ2-6,TRBV12-3/TRBV12-4,NA,many,TGTGCCAGCAGTTTAGAACTCTCTGGGGCCAACGTCCTGACTTTC,CASSLELSGANVLTF
17,TRBJ1-1,TRBV7-8,TRBD1,many,TGTGCCAGCAGCCGAATACAGGGGGCGAGTGTAGGAACTGAAGCTTTCTTT,CASSRIQGASVGTEAFF
19,TRBJ2-3,TRBV27,TRBD2,NA,TGTGCCAGCTCCATTAGACTAGCGGGAGTGGGGTCCGGCACAGATACGCAGTATTTT,CASSIRLAGVGSGTDTQYF
14,TRBJ2-1,TRBV20-1,TRBD2,few,TGCAGTGCTAGAGATTCGACTAGCCACAATGAGCAGTTCTTC,CSARDSTSHNEQFF
16,TRBJ1-2,TRBV4-1,NA,NA,TGCGCCAGCAGTCATGGACAAGTTAAAATAGGCTATGGCTACACCTTC,CASSHGQVKIGYGYTF